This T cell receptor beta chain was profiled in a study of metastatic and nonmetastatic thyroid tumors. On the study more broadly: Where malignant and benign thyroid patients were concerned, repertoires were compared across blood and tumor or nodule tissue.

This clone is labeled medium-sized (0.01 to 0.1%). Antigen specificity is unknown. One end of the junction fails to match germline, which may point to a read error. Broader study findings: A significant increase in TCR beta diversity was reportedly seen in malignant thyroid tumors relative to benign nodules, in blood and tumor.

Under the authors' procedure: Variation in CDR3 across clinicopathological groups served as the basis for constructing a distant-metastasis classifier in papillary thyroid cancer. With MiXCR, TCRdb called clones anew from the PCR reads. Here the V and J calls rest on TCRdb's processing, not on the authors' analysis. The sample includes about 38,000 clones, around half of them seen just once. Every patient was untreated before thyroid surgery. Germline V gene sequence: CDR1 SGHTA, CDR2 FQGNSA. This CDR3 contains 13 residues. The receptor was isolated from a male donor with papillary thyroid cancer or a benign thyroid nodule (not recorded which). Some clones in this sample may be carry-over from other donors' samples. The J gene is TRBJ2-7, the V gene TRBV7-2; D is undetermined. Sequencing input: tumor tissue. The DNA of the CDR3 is TGTGCCAGCAGCTTAAGTAGCTCCCACGAGCAGTACTTC. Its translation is CASSLSSSHEQYF. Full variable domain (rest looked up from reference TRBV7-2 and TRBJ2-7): GAGVSQSPSNKVTEKGKDVELRCDPISGHTALYWYRQSLGQGLEFLIYFQGNSAPDKSGLPSDRFSAERTGGSVSTLTIQRTQQEDSAVYLCASSLSSSHEQYFGPGTRLTVT.